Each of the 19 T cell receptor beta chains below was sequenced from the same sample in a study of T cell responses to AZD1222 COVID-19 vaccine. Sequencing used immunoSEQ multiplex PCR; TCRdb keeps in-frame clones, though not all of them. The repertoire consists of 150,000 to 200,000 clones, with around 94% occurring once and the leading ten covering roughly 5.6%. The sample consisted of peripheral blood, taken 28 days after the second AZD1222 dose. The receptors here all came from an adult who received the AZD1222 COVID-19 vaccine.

The CDR3 region is CASSLSAGNQPQHF. CDR3 DNA sequence: TGTGCCAGCAGTTTATCGGCAGGGAATCAGCCCCAGCATTTT. This sequence joins TRBV27 and TRBJ1-5; D is possibly TRBD1 (5 bases). V was pared by 0 bases and J by 4 bases, with 7 bases between. Germline V gives CDR1 MNHEY, CDR2 SMNVEV (reference sequence). The CDR3 loop spans 14 amino acids.

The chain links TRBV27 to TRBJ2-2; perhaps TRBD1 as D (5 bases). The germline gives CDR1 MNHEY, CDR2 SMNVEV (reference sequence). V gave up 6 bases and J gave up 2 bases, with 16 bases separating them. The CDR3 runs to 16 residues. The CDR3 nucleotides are TGTGCCAGCAGCCCCTACCGCAGGGCCAACACCGGGGAGCTGTTTTTT. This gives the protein CASSPYRRANTGELFF.

Written as DNA, the CDR3 is TGTGCCAGCAGCCCAACTAGCGGCGCTACCTACGAGCAGTACTTC. Protein product: CASSPTSGATYEQYF. The gene calls are TRBV3-1 (or the pseudogene TRBV3-2) and TRBJ2-7; 8 bases fit TRBD2. Germline CDR1 LGHDT, CDR2 YNNKEL (reference sequence). V was pared by 4 bases and J by 2 bases, with 7 bases of the junction left unmatched. The CDR3 consists of 15 residues.

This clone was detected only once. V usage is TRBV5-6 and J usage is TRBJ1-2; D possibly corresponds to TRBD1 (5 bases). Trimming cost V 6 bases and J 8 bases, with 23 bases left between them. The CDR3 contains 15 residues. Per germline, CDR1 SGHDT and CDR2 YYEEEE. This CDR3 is CASTPGGGLADGYTF. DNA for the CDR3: TGTGCCAGCACCCCGGGGGGTGGGTTGGCCGACGGCTACACCTTC.

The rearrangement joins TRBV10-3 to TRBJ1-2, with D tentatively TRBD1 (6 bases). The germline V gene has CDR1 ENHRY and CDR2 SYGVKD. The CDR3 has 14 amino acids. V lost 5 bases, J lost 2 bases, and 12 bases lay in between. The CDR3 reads CAISKQGANYGYTF. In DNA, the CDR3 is TGTGCCATCAGTAAACAGGGTGCCAACTATGGCTACACCTTC.

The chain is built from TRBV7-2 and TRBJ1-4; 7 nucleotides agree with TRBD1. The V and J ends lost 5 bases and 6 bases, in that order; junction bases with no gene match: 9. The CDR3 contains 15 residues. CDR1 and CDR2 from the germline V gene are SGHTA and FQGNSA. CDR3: CASSRTQGRYEKLFF. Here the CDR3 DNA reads TGTGCCAGCAGCCGGACACAGGGGCGTTATGAAAAACTGTTTTTT.

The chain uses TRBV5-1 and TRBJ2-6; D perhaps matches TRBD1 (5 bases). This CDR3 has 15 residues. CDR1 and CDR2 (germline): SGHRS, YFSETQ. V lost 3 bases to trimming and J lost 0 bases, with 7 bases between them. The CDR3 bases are TGCGCCAGCAGCTCACAGGTCTCTGGGGCCAACGTCCTGACTTTC. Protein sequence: CASSSQVSGANVLTF.

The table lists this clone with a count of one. CDR3 sequence (DNA): TGTGCCAGCAGGGTGGCTTCTGGAAACACCATATATTTT. This encodes CASRVASGNTIYF. The chain couples TRBV6-5 to TRBJ1-3, with D unresolved. Germline CDR1 and CDR2: MNHEY and SVGAGI. Trimming removed 6 bases at V and 1 base at J, with 7 bases between. CDR3 length: 13 residues.

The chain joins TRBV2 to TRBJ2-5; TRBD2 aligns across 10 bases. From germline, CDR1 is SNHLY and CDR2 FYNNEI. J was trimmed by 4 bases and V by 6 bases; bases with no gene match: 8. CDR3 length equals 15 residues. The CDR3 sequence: CASRVAGGGRETQYF. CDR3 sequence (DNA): TGTGCCAGCAGGGTAGCGGGAGGAGGCAGAGAGACCCAGTACTTC.

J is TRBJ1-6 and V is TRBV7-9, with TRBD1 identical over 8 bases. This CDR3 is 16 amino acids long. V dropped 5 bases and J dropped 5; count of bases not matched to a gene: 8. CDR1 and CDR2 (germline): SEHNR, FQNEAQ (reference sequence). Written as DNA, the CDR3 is TGTGCCAGCAGCAAACGCCGGGACAGGCATAATTCACCCCTCCACTTT. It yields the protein CASSKRRDRHNSPLHF.

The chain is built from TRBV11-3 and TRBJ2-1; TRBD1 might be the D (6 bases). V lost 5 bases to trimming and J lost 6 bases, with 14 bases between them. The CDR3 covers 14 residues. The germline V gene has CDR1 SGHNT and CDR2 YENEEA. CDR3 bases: TGTGCCAGCAGCCTGGGACACCCCTCCAATGAGCAGTTCTTC. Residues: CASSLGHPSNEQFF. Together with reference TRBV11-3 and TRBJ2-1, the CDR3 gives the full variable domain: EAGVVQSPRYKIIEKKQPVAFWCNPISGHNTLYWYLQNLGQGPELLIRYENEEAVDDSQLPKDRFSAERLKGVDSTLKIQPAELGDSAVYLCASSLGHPSNEQFFGPGTRLTVL.

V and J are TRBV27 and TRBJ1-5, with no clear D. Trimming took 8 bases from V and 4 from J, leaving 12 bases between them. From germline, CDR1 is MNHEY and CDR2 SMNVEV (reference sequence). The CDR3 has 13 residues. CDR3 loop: CASGQGSNQPQHF. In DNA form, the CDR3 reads TGTGCCAGCGGCCAAGGCAGTAATCAGCCCCAGCATTTT.

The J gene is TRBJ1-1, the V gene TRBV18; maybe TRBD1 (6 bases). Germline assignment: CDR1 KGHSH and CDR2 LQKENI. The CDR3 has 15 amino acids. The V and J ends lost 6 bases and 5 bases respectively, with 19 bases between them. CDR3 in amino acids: CASSPGGGAGTEAFF. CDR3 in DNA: TGTGCCAGCTCGCCCGGGGGGGGCGCTGGAACTGAAGCTTTCTTT.

The CDR3 DNA sequence: TGTGCCAGCAGCTTCGGGACAGGGGGTAGCTATGGCTACACCTTC. This gives the protein CASSFGTGGSYGYTF. The chain combines TRBV2 with TRBJ1-2; TRBD1 agrees at 11 bases. CDR1 is SNHLY, CDR2 FYNNEI, per germline. The CDR3 length is 15 residues. Trimming took 6 bases from V and 4 from J; bases not matched to a gene: 7.

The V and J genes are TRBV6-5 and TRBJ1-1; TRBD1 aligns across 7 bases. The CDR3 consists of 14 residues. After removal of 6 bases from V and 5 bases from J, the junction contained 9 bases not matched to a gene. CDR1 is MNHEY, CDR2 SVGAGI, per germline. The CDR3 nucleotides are TGTGCCAGCAGAGACAGGGATGACCGGACTGAAGCTTTCTTT. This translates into CASRDRDDRTEAFF.

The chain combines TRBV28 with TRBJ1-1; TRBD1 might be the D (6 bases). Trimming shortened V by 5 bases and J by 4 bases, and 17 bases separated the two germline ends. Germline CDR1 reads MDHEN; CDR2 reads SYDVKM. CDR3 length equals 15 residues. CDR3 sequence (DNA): TGTGCCAGCAGTCCCGTGGGGGGGCGTCGCACTGAAGCTTTCTTT. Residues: CASSPVGGRRTEAFF.

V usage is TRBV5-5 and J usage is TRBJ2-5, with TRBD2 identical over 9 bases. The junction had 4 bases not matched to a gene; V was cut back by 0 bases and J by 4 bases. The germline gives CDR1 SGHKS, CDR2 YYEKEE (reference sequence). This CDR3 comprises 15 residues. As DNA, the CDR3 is TGTGCCAGCAGCTTGGTTGCGGGAGGGCCAGAGACCCAGTACTTC. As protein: CASSLVAGGPETQYF.

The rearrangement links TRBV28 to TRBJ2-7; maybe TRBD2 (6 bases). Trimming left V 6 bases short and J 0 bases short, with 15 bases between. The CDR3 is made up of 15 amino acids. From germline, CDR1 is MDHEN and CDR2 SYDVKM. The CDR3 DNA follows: TGTGCCAGCAGCCTAACCTGGCGGGACTCCTACGAGCAGTACTTC. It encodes CASSLTWRDSYEQYF.

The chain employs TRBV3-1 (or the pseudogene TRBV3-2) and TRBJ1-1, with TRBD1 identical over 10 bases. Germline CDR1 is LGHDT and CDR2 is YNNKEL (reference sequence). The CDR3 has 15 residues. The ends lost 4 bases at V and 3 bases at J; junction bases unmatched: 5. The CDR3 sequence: CASSPDRGLYTEAFF. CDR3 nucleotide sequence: TGTGCCAGCAGCCCCGACAGGGGGCTTTACACTGAAGCTTTCTTT.